The rows below give T cell receptor beta chains drawn from one sample of a study of regulatory T cells in long-lasting Graves disease. MiXCR, run by TCRdb on the multiplex PCR reads, gives a single entry per CDR3 protein. This sample has about 450,000 distinct CDR3 sequences; 16% occur once, and the top ten carry about 10%. This sample was shared with a second study, whose subject was T cells in Graves' hyperthyroidism and ophthalmopathy.

Here the sequenced sample was peripheral blood mononuclear cells (PBMCs), taken at new diagnosis, from a patient treated with antithyroid drugs. All receptors derive from a woman younger than 45 with Graves disease. Both conserved end residues are part of each CDR3. A D gene is named only where the DNA matches it firmly. For some rows the clone size is stated as once, few or many, or as a class when expanded; others skip it.

few NA TRBJ1-5 TRBV2 TGCGCCAGCAGCCAAGACAGCGACGAATTTCAGCCCCAGCATTTT CASSQDSDEFQPQHF
many NA TRBJ1-2 TRBV15 TGTGCCACCAGCAGAGGACCGAGCTATGGCTACACCTTC CATSRGPSYGYTF
many NA TRBJ2-5 TRBV28 TGTGCCAGCAGACCCCGGGTTACCATAACGGAGACCCAGTACTTC CASRPRVTITETQYF
many NA TRBJ2-1 TRBV6-1 TGTGCCTGCAGGGTAGGGTACAATGAGCAGTTCTTC CACRVGYNEQFF
NA TRBD1 TRBJ2-6 TRBV27 TGTGCCAGCAGAATACCGGAGCGGGACAGGGCTTCGGGGGCCAACGTCCTGACTTTC CASRIPERDRASGANVLTF
NA NA TRBJ2-3 TRBV10-3 TGTGCCAGTGGCGGGGCTAGCACAGATACGCAGTATTTT CASGGASTDTQYF
many TRBD2 TRBJ2-1 TRBV18 TGTGCCAGCTCACCCACTAGCGGGGACCACAATGAGCAGTTCTTC CASSPTSGDHNEQFF
many NA TRBJ2-1 TRBV25-1 TGTGCCAGCAGTGCCCAAAGGGACTTAACCGAGCAGTTCTTC CASSAQRDLTEQFF
many NA TRBJ1-1 TRBV2 TGTGCCAGCGAATTGACAGGGAACACTGAAGCTTTCTTT CASELTGNTEAFF
NA NA TRBJ1-4 TRBV7-8 TGTGCCACTCGGAGGGGGGCTGCAACTAATGAAAAACTGTTTTTT CATRRGAATNEKLFF
many TRBD1 TRBJ2-1 TRBV27 TGTGCCAGCAGTCCGGGGGACAGGGTAGAGCAGTTCTTC CASSPGDRVEQFF
NA TRBD2 TRBJ2-5 TRBV29-1 TGCAGTGCCGGGGGGACTAGCGGGAGGGCTCAGACCCAGTACTTC CSAGGTSGRAQTQYF
few TRBD2 TRBJ2-2 TRBV9 TGTGCCAGCAGCGTAGGCGTCGGGAGGTCCGGGGAGCTGTTTTTT CASSVGVGRSGELFF
few NA TRBJ2-7 TRBV5-1 TGCGCCAGCAGTTTTTTGGCGGGGGAGCAGTACTTC CASSFLAGEQYF
NA NA TRBJ2-7 TRBV7-2 TGTGCCAGCAGCTTCTCTAGTAGAGAGCAGTACTTC CASSFSSREQYF
NA TRBD1 TRBJ1-6 TRBV13 TGTGCCAGCAGCTTAGGCCGGACAGGGGAATCGGCTAATTCACCCCTCCACTTT CASSLGRTGESANSPLHF
NA TRBD2 TRBJ2-2 TRBV19 TGTGCCAGTAGTATTGGACTAGCGGGTAACACCGGGGAGCTGTTTTTT CASSIGLAGNTGELFF
many TRBD1 TRBJ1-6 TRBV5-1 TGCGCCAGCAGCTTGGGAGGGACAGGGGATTCACCCCTCCACTTT CASSLGGTGDSPLHF
few NA TRBJ2-5 TRBV6-5 TGTGCCAGCAGTTCGCGACACGTAGAGACCCAGTACTTC CASSSRHVETQYF
NA NA TRBJ1-1 TRBV27 TGTGCCAGCGGGTTTCTGAACACTGAAGCTTTCTTT CASGFLNTEAFF
NA NA TRBJ1-1 TRBV19 TGTGCCAGTATTCCCCAGGGCGGGAACACTGAAGCTTTCTTT CASIPQGGNTEAFF
many NA TRBJ1-1 TRBV28 TGTGCCAGCAGTTTAATTTTGGGACAAAAAGCTTTCTTT CASSLILGQKAFF
many NA TRBJ2-7 TRBV6-2/TRBV6-3 TGTGCCAGCAGACGAGGACAAGGCACCCCCTACGAGCAGTACTTC CASRRGQGTPYEQYF
NA NA TRBJ1-1 TRBV29-1 TGCAGCGTTGAAGAACCGGGACGTGAAGCTTTCTTT CSVEEPGREAFF
many TRBD1 TRBJ1-1 TRBV15 TGTGCCACCAGCAGAGGTGTACAGGGGGGGAACACTGAAGCTTTCTTT CATSRGVQGGNTEAFF
NA NA TRBJ2-4 TRBV5-4 TGTGCCAGCAGCTTGGCGGCAATCGACATTCAGTACTTC CASSLAAIDIQYF
many TRBD2 TRBJ2-3 TRBV4-1 TGCGCCAGCAGCCAGGGACTAGCTAGGACAGATACGCAGTATTTT CASSQGLARTDTQYF
many NA TRBJ1-1 TRBV11-2 TGTGCCAGCAGCTTGGGGGCCCAGGGAGCTTTCTTT CASSLGAQGAFF
many TRBD2 TRBJ2-7 TRBV18 TGTGCCAGCTCACCGGCTAGCGGGAGGGCCTGGGAAGAGCAGTACTTC CASSPASGRAWEEQYF
few TRBD1 TRBJ2-2 TRBV7-9 TGTGCCAGCAGCTCTAACAGACAGGGACGAAACACCGGGGAGCTGTTTTTT CASSSNRQGRNTGELFF
many TRBD2 TRBJ2-1 TRBV5-1 TGCGCCAGCAGCTTGGGCCATAGCGGGTATGAGCAGTTCTTC CASSLGHSGYEQFF
NA NA TRBJ2-3 TRBV11-2 TGTGCCAGCAGCATTAGCGGAACTAGCACAGATACGCAGTATTTT CASSISGTSTDTQYF
many NA TRBJ2-3 TRBV5-1 TGCGCCAGCAGCCCAAACGGGGGAGCGGGAGATACGCAGTATTTT CASSPNGGAGDTQYF
NA TRBD2 TRBJ2-3 TRBV7-6 TGTGCCAGCAGCACCAGAGCGGGAGATAAAACAGATACGCAGTATTTT CASSTRAGDKTDTQYF
NA NA TRBJ2-1 TRBV20-1 TGCAGTGCTAAAGGGACCCGCTACAATGAGCAGTTCTTC CSAKGTRYNEQFF
few TRBD1 TRBJ2-3 TRBV5-4 TGCGCCAGCAGCCAACCACAGGGGTCAGATACGCAGTATTTT CASSQPQGSDTQYF
few NA TRBJ1-1 TRBV25-1 TGTGCCAGCAGAGATTGGAACACTGAAGCTTTCTTT CASRDWNTEAFF
few NA TRBJ1-5 TRBV6-1 TGTGCCAGCAGGAGGGATGGCAATCAGCCCCAGCATTTT CASRRDGNQPQHF
NA TRBD2 TRBJ2-1 TRBV7-2 TGTGCCAGCAGCTTAGTCGGCGGGAGCCTTTACAATGAGCAGTTCTTC CASSLVGGSLYNEQFF
many NA TRBJ1-4 TRBV18 TGTGCCAGCTCACCAACGGCAGGATCTAATGAAAAACTGTTTTTT CASSPTAGSNEKLFF
few NA TRBJ1-2 TRBV4-3 TGCGCCAGCAGCCGATCCATGAACAGGGACCTCATTTATGGCTACACCTTC CASSRSMNRDLIYGYTF
NA NA TRBJ1-3 TRBV11-2 TGTGCCAGCAGCTTATATCCCGCCAACTCTGGAAACACCATATATTTT CASSLYPANSGNTIYF
many NA TRBJ2-3 TRBV11-2 TGTGCCAGCAGCTCCGGTGGACGAGTAAGAGATACGCAGTATTTT CASSSGGRVRDTQYF
NA NA TRBJ1-1 TRBV12-3/TRBV12-4 TGTGCCAGCAGTCCAGTAGTACCAAGGGGAGGCACTGAAGCTTTCTTT CASSPVVPRGGTEAFF